This T cell receptor (beta chain) was sequenced in a study of shared clonotypes between healthy human individuals. Donors, without exception, were Caucasian adults residing in Nashville, Tennessee. A split of CD4+ cells into CD45RA+ naive and CD45RA-negative memory subsets was performed. Only in-frame clones appear in the TCRdb table, and some are missing; sequencing was by immunoSEQ multiplex PCR. Among about 2.3 million clones listed, more than 85% were seen once. This receptor was taken from a man aged 18 to 29 in good health. Some clones in this sample may be carry-over from other donors' samples. Input material: naive CD4+ T cells from PBMCs. Subset given: CD45RA+ positively selected.

CDR3 amino acids: CASSKGSQGPLAKNIQYF. The DNA for the CDR3 is TGTGCCAGCAGCAAAGGGTCACAGGGGCCTCTAGCCAAAAACATTCAGTACTTC. V usage is TRBV21-1 and J usage is TRBJ2-4; the table's D call TRBD1 went unverified against the DNA. TRBV21-1 is designated a pseudogene. CDR3 length: 18 amino acids.